The 27 T cell receptor beta chains below come from one sample, sequenced in a study of CD8+CD57+ T cells in acquired aplastic anemia. Profiles of TCR beta VDJ and CDR3 were generated from a genomic DNA template. One entry per CDR3 protein, called by TCRdb with MiXCR from the reads. Found here are under 350,000 distinct CDR3 sequences, 45% to 65% of them singletons; the top ten hold roughly 8%. What was sequenced was sorted CD4+, CD8+, or CD8+CD57+ T cells (not recorded which) from PBMCs. The receptors derive from a human donor with severe aplastic anemia or a healthy control (not recorded which).

This clonotype was seen a few times. This rearrangement joins TRBV7-8 to TRBJ1-5, with 11 bases fitting TRBD1. The CDR3 runs 16 residues. The V gene end was trimmed by 3 bases and the J gene end by 3 bases; junction bases not matched to a gene: 4. The germline V gene encodes CDR1 SGHVS and CDR2 FQNEAQ. The CDR3 bases are TGTGCCAGCAGCTTGCGGGACAGGGGGGACAATCAGCCCCAGCATTTT. Protein: CASSLRDRGDNQPQHF.

V gene TRBV19 combines with J gene TRBJ2-1; 9 nucleotides align to TRBD2. The CDR3 runs 15 residues. V dropped 3 bases and J dropped 5; count of bases not matched to a gene: 5. Germline V gene data show CDR1 as LNHDA and CDR2 as SQIVND (reference sequence). The CDR3 protein is CASSIGGGANNEQFF. CDR3 DNA: TGTGCCAGTAGTATCGGCGGGGGGGCGAACAATGAGCAGTTCTTC.

This clonotype turned up a few times. This chain joins TRBV25-1 and TRBJ2-1, with 8 bases identical to TRBD1. Germline loops: CDR1 MGHDK, CDR2 SYGVNS. The ends lost 6 bases at V and 0 bases at J; junction bases unmatched: 4. The CDR3 runs 15 residues. The CDR3 is CASRGTGLSYNEQFF. CDR3 sequence (DNA): TGTGCCAGCAGAGGGACAGGCCTCTCCTACAATGAGCAGTTCTTC.

The chain combines TRBV29-1 with TRBJ2-5; either TRBD1 or TRBD2 may supply D (5 bases each). V was pared by 5 bases and J by 4 bases, with 11 bases between. Germline CDR1 and CDR2: SQVTM and ANQGSEA. The CDR3 runs to 12 residues. CDR3 sequence reads: CSVIQGVETQYF. As DNA, the CDR3 is TGCAGCGTTATTCAGGGAGTAGAGACCCAGTACTTC.

The V call is TRBV20-1, the J call TRBJ2-1; 9 nucleotides match TRBD1. V gave up 2 bases and J gave up 7 bases; unmatched junction bases: 9. CDR1 and CDR2 (germline): DFQATT, SNEGSKA (reference sequence). The CDR3 length is 15 residues. The CDR3 sequence: CSARSPGTGSNEQFF. The CDR3 DNA reads as TGCAGTGCTAGATCTCCGGGGACAGGGTCGAATGAGCAGTTCTTC.

The rearrangement links TRBV19 to TRBJ1-2, with TRBD1 matching over 10 bases. Germline-derived CDR1 and CDR2 are LNHDA and SQIVND (reference sequence). The length of the CDR3 is 13 residues. J lost 8 bases, V lost 3 bases, and 3 bases had no gene match. In DNA, the CDR3 is TGTGCCAGTAGTATCGGACAGGGGGTCGGCTACACCTTC. Residues: CASSIGQGVGYTF.

This clonotype was seen at least ten times. V gene TRBV2 combines with J gene TRBJ2-5; 8 positions match TRBD1. CDR1 SNHLY and CDR2 FYNNEI come from the germline V gene. There are 16 residues in the CDR3. Germline trimming cut 3 bases from V and 2 bases from J; bases unmatched to any gene: 8. CDR3 sequence (DNA): TGTGCCAGCAGTGATAAGCAGGGGGCGAGGCAAGAGACCCAGTACTTC. Translation gives CASSDKQGARQETQYF.

The chain couples TRBV7-6 to TRBJ2-7; unclear D gene. Germline CDR1 reads SGHVS; CDR2 reads FNYEAQ. V was cut by 0 bases and J by 5 bases, with 8 bases left in between. The length of the CDR3 is 13 residues. CDR3 in DNA: TGTGCCAGCAGCTTAGCGCCCAGTGACGAGCAGTACTTC. Protein sequence: CASSLAPSDEQYF. Supplemented by reference TRBV7-6 and TRBJ2-7, the full variable domain reads GAGVSQSPRYKVTKRGQDVALRCDPISGHVSLYWYRQALGQGPEFLTYFNYEAQQDKSGLPNDRFSAERPEGSISTLTIQRTEQRDSAMYRCASSLAPSDEQYFGPGTRLTVT.

This clonotype was seen more than once but under ten times. CDR3 protein: CASSDQGNSPLHF. In DNA form, the CDR3 reads TGTGCCAGCAGTGACCAGGGAAATTCACCCCTCCACTTT. The chain links TRBV25-1 to TRBJ1-6, with a possible D match to TRBD1 (5 bases). Germline V gives CDR1 MGHDK, CDR2 SYGVNS. The CDR3 consists of 13 residues. V lost 3 bases, J lost 7 bases, and 7 bases lay in between.

This rearrangement joins TRBV29-1 to TRBJ2-1, with 7 positions matching TRBD1. The CDR3 loop spans 15 amino acids. The germline V gene encodes CDR1 SQVTM and CDR2 ANQGSEA. Losses at the gene ends were 6 bases for V and 1 base for J; bases not matched to a gene: 9. The CDR3 DNA reads as TGCAGCGTGGCCGGGACAGCTGATTCCTACAATGAGCAGTTCTTC. Encoded protein: CSVAGTADSYNEQFF.

The chain joins TRBV7-3 to TRBJ2-7, with D hard to call. V was pared by 5 bases and J by 9 bases, with 14 bases between. The CDR3 covers 12 residues. Germline V lookup: CDR1 SGHTA, CDR2 FQGTGA. This CDR3 is CASSLNAASQYF. CDR3 nucleotides: TGTGCCAGCAGCCTAAATGCGGCGTCGCAGTACTTC. The variable domain in full, with the rest retrieved from reference TRBV7-3 and TRBJ2-7, is GAGVSQTPSNKVTEKGKYVELRCDPISGHTALYWYRQSLGQGPEFLIYFQGTGAADDSGLPNDRFFAVRPEGSVSTLKIQRTERGDSAVYLCASSLNAASQYFGPGTRLTVT.

Regarding this clonotype: At one of its ends the junction is not consistent with the germline gene, which may arise from a read error. The CDR3 region has the DNA TGTGCCAGCAGTTACGGGCAGGTCGACATCTTC. Its protein is CASSYGQVDIF. The chain links TRBV6-6 to TRBJ1-2; D ambiguous. This CDR3 has 11 amino acids. Germline loops: CDR1 MNHNY, CDR2 SVGAGI (reference sequence).

As to this clonotype: The germline gene is not matched at one end of the junction; a read error may be the cause. The chain joins TRBV7-2 to TRBJ2-7; 9 bases align to TRBD2. Germline CDR1 reads SGHTA; CDR2 reads FQGNSA. The CDR3 extends over 14 amino acids. In DNA form, the CDR3 reads TGTGCCAGCAGCATAGCGGGGGCCGGGTACGAGCAGTACTTC. This codes for CASSIAGAGYEQYF.

This clonotype was seen a few times. V and J are TRBV7-2 and TRBJ2-3; D gene ambiguous. The germline CDR1 and CDR2 sequences are SGHTA and FQGNSA. Trimming removed 5 bases from V and 2 bases from J, with 14 bases in between. The CDR3 is made up of 15 amino acids. CDR3 nucleotide sequence: TGTGCCAGCAGCGAAGGACCGGAAATCACAGATACGCAGTATTTT. Residues: CASSEGPEITDTQYF.

The chain joins TRBV11-2 to TRBJ1-5; D gene uncertain. Germline V gene data show CDR1 as SGHAT and CDR2 as FQNNGV. The CDR3 is 15 residues long. Deletions cut 6 bases from V and 8 bases from J, with 20 bases between. CDR3 nucleotide sequence: TGTGCCAGCAGGGTCCCAAAGGGTGTGGGTGAGCCCCAGCATTTT. Its protein product is CASRVPKGVGEPQHF.

Details on this clonotype: A junction end diverges from the germline sequence, so it may reflect a read error. The genes are TRBV7-3 and TRBJ1-1, with a possible D match to TRBD1 (6 bases). The germline V gene encodes CDR1 SGHTA and CDR2 FQGTGA. CDR3 length: 15 amino acids. The CDR3 loop reads CASSQTGQRGTEALF. CDR3 nucleotide sequence: TGTGCCAGCAGCCAAACCGGACAGAGAGGCACTGAAGCTCTCTTT.

The V and J genes are TRBV20-1 and TRBJ2-5, with 15 bases fitting TRBD2. In germline, CDR1 is DFQATT, CDR2 SNEGSKA (reference sequence). This CDR3 has 15 residues. V shed 6 bases, J shed 13 bases, and the junction held 15 bases outside the gene matches. The CDR3 spells CSARGPGLAGGRLYF. CDR3 coding DNA: TGCAGTGCCCGAGGTCCGGGACTAGCGGGGGGCCGGCTGTACTTC.

This clonotype was seen only a few times. The V call is TRBV20-1, the J call TRBJ1-1; no clear D gene. Germline lookup yields CDR1 DFQATT and CDR2 SNEGSKA (reference sequence). The CDR3 contains 11 residues. The CDR3 DNA sequence: TGCAGCACGACAACGTCTGCTGAAGCTTTCTTT. Amino acid sequence: CSTTTSAEAFF.

This clonotype was observed a handful of times. The rearrangement joins TRBV6-1 to TRBJ2-5; TRBD1 agrees at 11 bases. The CDR3 is 15 residues long. Losses at the gene ends were 1 base for V and 4 bases for J; bases not matched to a gene: 2. Looked up from germline, CDR1 is MNHNS and CDR2 is SASEGT. The CDR3 bases are TGTGCCAGCAGTGAAGGGACAGGGGGCGTAGAGACCCAGTACTTC. Translating it yields CASSEGTGGVETQYF.

The chain links TRBV29-1 to TRBJ1-1; perhaps TRBD1 as D (5 bases). Looked up from germline, CDR1 is SQVTM and CDR2 is ANQGSEA. Trimming removed 5 bases from V and 3 bases from J, with 13 bases in between. The CDR3 consists of 13 residues. The DNA of the CDR3 is TGCAGCGTTAGAGGTGGGGGGGACACTGAAGCTTTCTTT. This gives the protein CSVRGGGDTEAFF.

This chain connects TRBV20-1 to TRBJ2-7; possibly TRBD2 for D (5 bases). This CDR3 comprises 11 residues. CDR1 is DFQATT and CDR2 is SNEGSKA in the germline V gene (reference sequence). V was trimmed by 5 bases and J by 3 bases, leaving 8 bases between them. In DNA, the CDR3 is TGCAGTGCTGGTCGGGACTACGAGCAGTACTTC. Translation gives CSAGRDYEQYF.

This chain links TRBV29-1 with TRBJ1-2, with a tentative D call TRBD1 (6 bases). Germline CDR1 reads SQVTM; CDR2 reads ANQGSEA. V was trimmed by 4 bases and J by 4 bases, leaving 10 bases between them. The CDR3 totals 12 residues. This CDR3 is CSVVRGSYGYTF. The CDR3 nucleotides are TGCAGCGTTGTCAGGGGAAGCTATGGCTACACCTTC.

The chain is built from TRBV7-6 and TRBJ1-1, with unresolved D. With 4 bases removed from V and 9 bases from J, the gap between germline ends came to 15 bases. This CDR3 spans 13 amino acids. CDR1 and CDR2 (germline): SGHVS, FNYEAQ. The CDR3 region has the DNA TGTGCCAGCAGCTCAGCTAATTTCGCTAAAGCTTTCTTT. Translation: CASSSANFAKAFF.

This CDR3 reads CASSSGGENGYTF. CDR3 nucleotides: TGTGCCAGCAGCTCGGGGGGAGAAAATGGCTACACCTTC. The chain uses TRBV5-4 and TRBJ1-2, with a weak D call TRBD1 (5 bases). The CDR3 length is 13 residues. The V and J ends lost 3 bases and 6 bases respectively, with 12 bases between them. Germline V CDR1 and CDR2: SGHNT, YYREEE (reference sequence).

The V and J genes are TRBV7-8 and TRBJ2-2; D perhaps matches TRBD2 (6 bases). Germline CDR1 SGHVS, CDR2 FQNEAQ. CDR3 size: 13 residues. V dropped 6 bases and J dropped 7 bases, with 12 bases sitting between them. CDR3 residues: CASSGGVDGELFF. CDR3 DNA: TGTGCCAGCAGTGGAGGGGTGGACGGGGAGCTGTTTTTT.

The V call is TRBV7-9, the J call TRBJ2-7, with D uncertain. The length of the CDR3 is 15 residues. CDR1 is SEHNR, CDR2 FQNEAQ, per germline (reference sequence). The V and J ends lost 1 base and 2 bases respectively, with 12 bases between them. As DNA, the CDR3 is TGTGCCAGCAGCTTAGTGCCCGGGTTAACCTACGAGCAGTACTTC. Amino acid sequence: CASSLVPGLTYEQYF.

This rearrangement joins TRBV5-6 to TRBJ1-2; tentatively, D is TRBD1 (6 bases). Trimming shortened V by 4 bases and J by 3 bases, and 13 bases separated the two germline ends. This CDR3 comprises 14 residues. Germline V lookup: CDR1 SGHDT, CDR2 YYEEEE. Here the CDR3 DNA reads TGTGCCAGCAGCCAGGGGCGCGCGCACTATGGCTACACCTTC. Translation gives CASSQGRAHYGYTF.